This TCR beta chain came from a study of STAT3 mutations in large granular lymphocyte leukemia. Study as a whole: Over half of T-LGLL patients had one or more immunosuppressive regimens.

On this clone itself: Its antigen is unknown.

Measured with immunoSEQ multiplex PCR; TCRdb has only the in-frame clones, and not every one. The sample shows 3,500 to 5,000 clones, about four fifths of them seen only once. Study-wide results and caveats: No sample exists from the first appearance of each clone. Every T-LGLL patient had at least one immunodominant TCRbeta clonotype. In several patients, dominant TCR clone burden exceeded STAT3 mutant burden.

Trimming removed 6 bases from V and 6 bases from J, with 14 bases in between. The CDR3 is 13 residues long. Looked up from germline, CDR1 is MDHEN and CDR2 is SYDVKM. The V call is TRBV28, the J call TRBJ1-2; no reliable D call. The sequenced sample consisted of peripheral blood mononuclear cells. The TCR was taken from a man aged 40-55 years with T-cell large granular lymphocyte leukemia. Some clones in this sample may be carry-over from other donors' samples. The chain's CDR3 is CASSPLGFDGYTF. The CDR3, as DNA: TGTGCCAGCAGCCCCCTAGGCTTCGATGGCTACACCTTC.